The next 14 T cell receptor beta chains were all read from a single sample in a study of T cell responses to AZD1222 COVID-19 vaccine. Clones were sequenced by immunoSEQ multiplex PCR, and TCRdb holds only the in-frame ones, with some missing. The data show about 84,000 clones, 70% to 90% seen once. The source material was peripheral blood, sampled 28 days after the second AZD1222 dose. Receptor source: an adult who received the AZD1222 COVID-19 vaccine.

This chain connects TRBV7-8 to TRBJ1-4; 9 bases fit TRBD1. There are 16 residues in the CDR3. With 5 bases clipped from V and 5 bases from J, the junction kept 9 bases outside the gene matches. CDR1 and CDR2 from the germline V gene are SGHVS and FQNEAQ. Here the CDR3 reads CASSLGQGTTNEKLFF. CDR3 in DNA: TGTGCCAGCAGCCTGGGACAGGGCACGACAAATGAAAAACTGTTTTTT.

The chain couples TRBV29-1 to TRBJ1-1; the D gene is possibly TRBD1 (6 bases). The CDR3 consists of 12 residues. The V end lost 2 bases, the J end lost 8 bases, and 12 bases lay between the germline ends. Per the germline V gene, CDR1 is SQVTM and CDR2 is ANQGSEA. CDR3 in DNA: TGCAGCGTTGAACTTAACAGGGAGGAAGCTTTCTTT. Translated: CSVELNREEAFF.

The V gene is TRBV9, the J gene TRBJ2-3, with D tentatively TRBD1 or TRBD2 (6 bases each). The germline gives CDR1 SGDLS, CDR2 YYNGEE. This CDR3 spans 14 amino acids. Trimming cost V 5 bases and J 0 bases, with 10 bases left between them. The CDR3 DNA reads as TGTGCCAGCAGGGGGGGCATTAGCACAGATACGCAGTATTTT. Residues: CASRGGISTDTQYF.

The chain employs TRBV2 and TRBJ1-6, with no clear D. Germline values: CDR1 SNHLY, CDR2 FYNNEI. This CDR3 is 15 amino acids long. V dropped 5 bases and J dropped 1 base, with 9 bases sitting between them. This CDR3 reads CASSQSGSYNSPLHF. The CDR3 DNA is TGTGCCAGCAGTCAGAGTGGATCCTATAATTCACCCCTCCACTTT.

V gene TRBV19 combines with J gene TRBJ1-1; no firm D call. Trimming took 10 bases from V and 1 from J, leaving 13 bases between them. This CDR3 region has 13 residues. Per germline, CDR1 LNHDA and CDR2 SQIVND (reference sequence). DNA of the CDR3: TGTGCCAACCGATGTGGTGGGAACACTGAAGCTTTCTTT. Translation gives CANRCGGNTEAFF.

Of note for this clone: The identical CDR3 is also encoded by other nucleotide sequences in the sample. The gene calls are TRBV9 and TRBJ2-5; D gene unclear. This CDR3 comprises 14 residues. Germline-derived CDR1 and CDR2 are SGDLS and YYNGEE. Deletions cut 0 bases from V and 2 bases from J, with 8 bases between. The CDR3 loop is CASSVGTTQETQYF. DNA for the CDR3: TGTGCCAGCAGCGTAGGAACTACTCAAGAGACCCAGTACTTC.

The chain employs TRBV7-9 and TRBJ2-3; weak D call: TRBD2 (5 bases). Looked up from germline, CDR1 is SEHNR and CDR2 is FQNEAQ (reference sequence). The CDR3 has 15 residues. The V gene lost 2 bases and the J gene lost 1 base, with 10 bases spanning the gap. The CDR3 protein is CASSLRGWGTDTQYF. The CDR3 DNA reads TGTGCCAGCAGCTTACGGGGTTGGGGCACAGATACGCAGTATTTT.

This chain connects TRBV7-8 to TRBJ1-1, with a possible D match to TRBD1 (6 bases). The CDR3 spans 20 residues. Per the germline V gene, CDR1 is SGHVS and CDR2 is FQNEAQ. V lost 2 bases, J lost 2 bases, and 27 bases lay in between. CDR3 in DNA: TGTGCCAGCAGCTTAAGAGTCGGGGGCACACGCAGGGTCCTAAACACTGAAGCTTTCTTT. Its translation is CASSLRVGGTRRVLNTEAFF.

This clone was seen a single time. CDR3 DNA: TGTGCCAGCAGCCCCGGGACAGGGACCTACGAGCAGTACTTC. It yields the protein CASSPGTGTYEQYF. The rearrangement links TRBV7-2 to TRBJ2-7, with 9 positions matching TRBD1. CDR1 and CDR2 (germline): SGHTA, FQGNSA. The CDR3 is 14 residues long. After removal of 5 bases from V and 2 bases from J, the junction contained 4 bases not matched to a gene.

V is TRBV5-4 and J is TRBJ2-3; 10 nucleotides line up with TRBD2. The germline V gene has CDR1 SGHNT and CDR2 YYREEE (reference sequence). Trimming took 2 bases from V and 4 from J; bases not matched to a gene: 7. The CDR3 runs 16 residues. The DNA of the CDR3 is TGTGCCAGCAGCTTACAGCGGGGGGGCATCCCAGATACGCAGTATTTT. Translating it yields CASSLQRGGIPDTQYF.

The V and J genes are TRBV5-4 and TRBJ2-1; possibly TRBD1 for D (5 bases). V lost 4 bases and J lost 0, with 14 bases in between. The CDR3 sequence is 16 residues long. Germline V gene data show CDR1 as SGHNT and CDR2 as YYREEE (reference sequence). In DNA form, the CDR3 reads TGTGCCAGCAGCGCGGTAGGGGCCCGCTCCTACAATGAGCAGTTCTTC. Residues: CASSAVGARSYNEQFF.

This chain uses TRBV7-9 with TRBJ2-1; 9 nucleotides line up with TRBD2. The CDR3 is 15 residues long. CDR1 is SEHNR and CDR2 is FQNEAQ in the germline V gene (reference sequence). Unmatched junction bases numbered 5, after V lost 5 bases and J lost 3 bases. In nucleotides, the CDR3 is TGTGCCAGCAGCCCTGAGCGGGGGGTCTACAATGAGCAGTTCTTC. Translating gives CASSPERGVYNEQFF.

V gene TRBV11-2 combines with J gene TRBJ2-2; the D is unclear. Per the germline V gene, CDR1 is SGHAT and CDR2 is FQNNGV. The V and J ends lost 5 bases and 2 bases respectively, with 15 bases between them. This CDR3 is built from 16 residues. CDR3 region: CASSRRRAGNTGELFF. Written as DNA, the CDR3 is TGTGCCAGCAGCCGCCGTAGGGCAGGCAACACCGGGGAGCTGTTTTTT.

The gene calls are TRBV24-1 and TRBJ1-1; D gene unclear. In germline, CDR1 is KGHDR, CDR2 SFDVKD. V lost 3 bases and J 9 bases, leaving 13 bases between the germline ends. This CDR3 comprises 13 residues. CDR3 sequence (DNA): TGTGCCACCAGTGATGAAAATCGGGGTAAAGCTTTCTTT. It specifies CATSDENRGKAFF.